Below, 28 T cell receptor beta chains from the same sample are listed, as sequenced in a study of shared clonotypes between healthy human individuals. Naivety among CD8 cells was defined by CD45RO negativity and positive CCR7 selection, thereby excluding terminally differentiated effector memory CD45RA+ cells. Sequenced by immunoSEQ multiplex PCR; TCRdb stores in-frame clones only, minus some. The repertoire includes some 1,900,000 clones, less than 95% of them detected once, and 1% to 1.5% sits in the top ten. Sequences were obtained from naive CD8+ T cells sorted from blood. The origin of the receptors is a man aged 18-30 years in good health.

The chain is built from TRBV19 and TRBJ2-7; TRBD2 matches 9 bases. The CDR3 consists of 15 residues. The junction had 7 bases not matched to a gene; V was cut back by 5 bases and J by 2 bases. Per germline, CDR1 LNHDA and CDR2 SQIVND (reference sequence). Here the CDR3 DNA reads TGTGCCAGTAGTGCCCTAGCGGGATCAACCTACGAGCAGTACTTC. It encodes CASSALAGSTYEQYF.

The chain links TRBV30 to TRBJ2-7; D may be TRBD2 (6 bases). The V gene lost 5 bases and the J gene lost 6 bases, with 17 bases spanning the gap. The CDR3 totals 13 residues. Germline-derived CDR1 and CDR2 are GTSNPN and SVGIG (reference sequence). The CDR3 protein is CAWALAGPSEQYF. The DNA for the CDR3 is TGTGCCTGGGCCCTGGCGGGGCCCAGCGAGCAGTACTTC.

As to this clone: This CDR3 is also generated by other DNA sequences in the sample. Here the CDR3 DNA reads TGTGCCAGCAGTTTTGGGGGGGATGAGCAGTTCTTC. Protein: CASSFGGDEQFF. V and J are TRBV28 and TRBJ2-1, with 7 bases fitting TRBD2. Germline V gives CDR1 MDHEN, CDR2 SYDVKM. This CDR3 has 12 amino acids. V shed 3 bases, J shed 8 bases, and the junction held 1 base outside the gene matches.

This clone has a handful of counts. This sequence joins TRBV7-2 and TRBJ2-7; perhaps TRBD2 as D (6 bases). Trimming shortened V by 5 bases and J by 3 bases, and 14 bases separated the two germline ends. This CDR3 comprises 14 residues. Looked up from germline, CDR1 is SGHTA and CDR2 is FQGNSA. The CDR3 loop reads CASSHTSFGYEQYF. The CDR3, as DNA: TGTGCCAGCAGCCACACTAGCTTTGGCTACGAGCAGTACTTC.

The V gene is TRBV28, the J gene TRBJ2-2, with 8 bases fitting TRBD2. The trim removed 4 bases at V and 1 base at J, leaving 14 bases unmatched. There are 19 residues in the CDR3. Germline values: CDR1 MDHEN, CDR2 SYDVKM. Written as DNA, the CDR3 is TGTGCCAGCAGTTCGACCTTTCTCGGGACTAGTTTGAACACCGGGGAGCTGTTTTTT. Its translation is CASSSTFLGTSLNTGELFF.

V and J are TRBV27 and TRBJ1-2; 8 bases match TRBD1. CDR3 size: 16 residues. Germline CDR1 and CDR2: MNHEY and SMNVEV (reference sequence). V shed 5 bases, J shed 3 bases, and the junction held 11 bases outside the gene matches. CDR3 nucleotide sequence: TGTGCCAGCAGTCCCTATTACTCGGACAGGGACTATGGCTACACCTTC. Translation: CASSPYYSDRDYGYTF.

The V gene is TRBV5-6, the J gene TRBJ2-5; D remains ambiguous. The CDR3 has 17 residues. CDR1 SGHDT and CDR2 YYEEEE come from the germline V gene. V gave up 5 bases and J gave up 0 bases, with 20 bases separating them. CDR3 region: CASSLLGVVFNQETQYF. CDR3 nucleotide sequence: TGTGCCAGCAGTCTGCTTGGAGTGGTCTTTAACCAAGAGACCCAGTACTTC.

The chain combines TRBV7-2 with TRBJ2-1, with D hard to call. The CDR3 totals 13 residues. Germline CDR1 reads SGHTA; CDR2 reads FQGNSA. The V gene lost 6 bases and the J gene lost 9 bases, with 15 bases spanning the gap. CDR3 amino acids: CASSSTLLPEQFF. The CDR3, as DNA: TGTGCCAGCAGTTCCACTCTCCTCCCTGAGCAGTTCTTC.

The chain combines TRBV4-1 with TRBJ2-2; D unresolved. Trimming took off 2 bases at V and 7 bases at J, with 11 bases between the two ends. Germline loops: CDR1 MGHRA, CDR2 YSYEKL. There are 14 residues in the CDR3. The DNA of the CDR3 is TGCGCCAGCAGCCAACCAAAGGGTCTCGGGGAGCTGTTTTTT. This encodes CASSQPKGLGELFF.

The V call is TRBV4-2, the J call TRBJ2-2; TRBD2 aligns across 12 bases. Germline assignment: CDR1 LGHNA and CDR2 YNFKEQ. J gave up 1 base and V 4 bases, and 16 bases lay outside the gene matches. The CDR3 loop spans 21 amino acids. The CDR3 sequence: CASSPLNPLAGGVVNTGELFF. CDR3 bases: TGTGCCAGCAGCCCCTTGAACCCTCTAGCGGGAGGGGTAGTGAACACCGGGGAGCTGTTTTTT.

The rearrangement uses TRBV11-3 and TRBJ2-5, with 12 positions matching TRBD1. With V trimmed by 5 bases and J by 6 bases, 16 bases remained unmatched. The V gene's germline CDR1 is SGHNT and CDR2 YENEEA. CDR3 length: 18 residues. CDR3 sequence reads: CASSPRRDRGPFSQTQYF. The CDR3 coding sequence is TGTGCCAGCAGCCCGAGGCGGGACAGGGGGCCCTTTAGCCAGACCCAGTACTTC.

This sequence joins TRBV6-5 and TRBJ1-4; D unclear. V lost 6 bases and J 6 bases, leaving 17 bases between the germline ends. CDR3 length: 15 residues. Germline CDR1 and CDR2: MNHEY and SVGAGI. CDR3 coding DNA: TGTGCCAGCAGAGACGCTCGGGCCATGGATGAAAAACTGTTTTTT. Protein product: CASRDARAMDEKLFF.

Notes on this clone: Other nucleotide sequences from this sample produce the same CDR3. The chain joins TRBV27 to TRBJ2-7; no reliable D call. Germline CDR1 reads MNHEY; CDR2 reads SMNVEV (reference sequence). The V end was cut by 8 bases, the J end by 2 bases, with 7 bases between. The CDR3 totals 11 residues. CDR3 nucleotides: TGTGCCAGCTCTTCGGCCTACGAGCAGTACTTC. It yields the protein CASSSAYEQYF.

The CDR3 coding sequence is TGTGCCAGCAGATTTACAGGGATGACAAAGAATGAGCAGTTCTTC. Protein: CASRFTGMTKNEQFF. This chain connects TRBV7-9 to TRBJ2-1; D is perhaps TRBD1 (6 bases). V was pared by 6 bases and J by 7 bases, with 19 bases between. This CDR3 has 15 residues. Germline assignment: CDR1 SEHNR and CDR2 FQNEAQ (reference sequence).

The V call is TRBV19, the J call TRBJ1-1, with 8 bases lining up with TRBD1. Germline V gene data show CDR1 as LNHDA and CDR2 as SQIVND (reference sequence). CDR3 size: 12 residues. Germline trimming cut 4 bases from V and 8 bases from J; bases unmatched to any gene: 3. CDR3 sequence: CASSKRTGEAFF. In nucleotides, the CDR3 is TGTGCCAGTAGTAAACGGACAGGGGAAGCTTTCTTT.

This clone was seen only once. The chain combines TRBV6-5 with TRBJ1-1; D unresolved. The CDR3 is 14 amino acids. V was cut by 2 bases and J by 3 bases, with 10 bases left in between. Per the germline V gene, CDR1 is MNHEY and CDR2 is SVGAGI. CDR3 sequence (DNA): TGTGCCAGCAGTTACCTACCTCGGGACACTGAAGCTTTCTTT. Amino acid sequence: CASSYLPRDTEAFF.

This clone was recorded once. This chain joins TRBV5-6 and TRBJ2-5, with D possibly matching TRBD2 (6 bases). The CDR3 runs to 15 residues. Germline V CDR1 and CDR2: SGHDT, YYEEEE. The V and J ends lost 10 bases and 0 bases respectively, with 19 bases between them. As DNA, the CDR3 is TGTGCCGGAGGGGCGGGCCCGGGATACCAAGAGACCCAGTACTTC. It codes for CAGGAGPGYQETQYF.

The chain recombines TRBV27 with TRBJ2-7; D may be TRBD1 (6 bases). Trimming left V 6 bases short and J 5 bases short, with 20 bases between. From germline, CDR1 is MNHEY and CDR2 SMNVEV (reference sequence). This CDR3 region has 15 residues. The CDR3 protein is CASSPRDISDDEQYF. In DNA, the CDR3 is TGTGCCAGCAGCCCCCGGGACATATCCGACGACGAGCAGTACTTC.

The J gene is TRBJ2-5, the V gene TRBV19, with D possibly TRBD2 on 6 matching bases. The CDR3 is made up of 13 amino acids. Germline V gene sequence: CDR1 LNHDA, CDR2 SQIVND (reference sequence). The germline V and J ends were trimmed by 0 bases and 7 bases, with 9 bases remaining between them. In DNA form, the CDR3 reads TGTGCCAGTAGTATAGATCCCGGGGGGACCCAGTACTTC. Translating it yields CASSIDPGGTQYF.

The CDR3 protein is CASSLQQPPNTEAFF. Here the CDR3 DNA reads TGTGCCAGCAGCCTCCAACAGCCCCCAAACACTGAAGCTTTCTTT. V gene TRBV28 combines with J gene TRBJ1-1, with D unresolved. This CDR3 spans 15 amino acids. Germline CDR1 reads MDHEN; CDR2 reads SYDVKM. V was shortened by 6 bases and J by 2 bases, with 16 bases between the two germline ends.

The V call is TRBV19, the J call TRBJ1-1; no clear D. V dropped 3 bases and J dropped 6 bases, with 23 bases sitting between them. CDR1 and CDR2 (germline): LNHDA, SQIVND (reference sequence). The CDR3 has 17 amino acids. CDR3 residues: CASSIVWGATSIAEAFF. The CDR3, as DNA: TGTGCCAGTAGTATTGTATGGGGTGCTACATCCATCGCTGAAGCTTTCTTT.

The CDR3 protein is CASSEVRTGGDSPLHF. The CDR3 DNA is TGTGCCAGCAGTGAAGTCCGGACAGGGGGCGACTCACCCCTCCACTTT. V is TRBV2 and J is TRBJ1-6; 11 nucleotides line up with TRBD1. The V and J ends lost 1 base and 10 bases, in that order; junction bases with no gene match: 6. Germline V gene lookup returns CDR1 SNHLY and CDR2 FYNNEI. The CDR3 has 16 amino acids.

The CDR3 region has the DNA TGTGCCAGCAGTGATAGTTTTCCAGAAAGTACCGGGGAGCTGTTTTTT. This codes for CASSDSFPESTGELFF. The chain recombines TRBV25-1 with TRBJ2-2; no clear D gene. The CDR3 has 16 amino acids. With 3 bases removed from V and 5 bases from J, the gap between germline ends came to 16 bases. The germline gives CDR1 MGHDK, CDR2 SYGVNS. Full variable domain (rest looked up from reference TRBV25-1 and TRBJ2-2): EADIYQTPRYLVIGTGKKITLECSQTMGHDKMYWYQQDPGMELHLIHYSYGVNSTEKGDLSSESTVSRIRTEHFPLTLESARPSHTSQYLCASSDSFPESTGELFFGEGSRLTVL.

About this clone: Other DNA sequences from this sample encode an identical CDR3 as well. This chain uses TRBV25-1 with TRBJ1-2; D is uncertain. With 8 bases removed from V and 5 bases from J, the gap between germline ends came to 9 bases. Germline V CDR1 and CDR2: MGHDK, SYGVNS. The CDR3 runs to 11 residues. The CDR3 sequence is CASQSQYGYTF. The CDR3 DNA is TGTGCCAGCCAATCCCAGTATGGCTACACCTTC.

The V gene is TRBV7-9, the J gene TRBJ2-4; the D is unclear. The CDR3 length is 15 residues. Germline CDR1 and CDR2: SEHNR and FQNEAQ (reference sequence). Trimming left V 1 base short and J 2 bases short, with 9 bases between. CDR3 in DNA: TGTGCCAGCAGCTTAGGGGCAGGTACCAAAAACATTCAGTACTTC. Protein: CASSLGAGTKNIQYF.

The V call is TRBV5-1, the J call TRBJ2-5, with 9 bases lining up with TRBD2. Germline V CDR1 and CDR2: SGHRS, YFSETQ. The CDR3 has 15 amino acids. The V segment lost 4 bases and the J segment 2 bases; nucleotides outside the gene matches: 6. This CDR3 is CASSLTSGYQETQYF. The CDR3 bases are TGCGCCAGCAGCCTGACTAGCGGATATCAAGAGACCCAGTACTTC.

This sequence joins TRBV7-8 and TRBJ1-1; 8 bases agree with TRBD1. The CDR3 sequence is 18 residues long. CDR1 is SGHVS, CDR2 FQNEAQ, per germline. V shed 1 base, J shed 5 bases, and the junction held 15 bases outside the gene matches. The CDR3 DNA reads as TGTGCCAGCAGCTTAGTATTCAGGGGGCGCAGGATCGGGACTGAAGCTTTCTTT. This gives the protein CASSLVFRGRRIGTEAFF.

The rearrangement joins TRBV2 to TRBJ1-2; 9 bases are shared with TRBD1. Per germline, CDR1 SNHLY and CDR2 FYNNEI. The V and J ends lost 2 bases and 8 bases, in that order; junction bases with no gene match: 6. The CDR3 length is 14 residues. The DNA for the CDR3 is TGTGCCAGCAGTGAACCGGACAGGGGTTACGGCTACACCTTC. This encodes CASSEPDRGYGYTF.